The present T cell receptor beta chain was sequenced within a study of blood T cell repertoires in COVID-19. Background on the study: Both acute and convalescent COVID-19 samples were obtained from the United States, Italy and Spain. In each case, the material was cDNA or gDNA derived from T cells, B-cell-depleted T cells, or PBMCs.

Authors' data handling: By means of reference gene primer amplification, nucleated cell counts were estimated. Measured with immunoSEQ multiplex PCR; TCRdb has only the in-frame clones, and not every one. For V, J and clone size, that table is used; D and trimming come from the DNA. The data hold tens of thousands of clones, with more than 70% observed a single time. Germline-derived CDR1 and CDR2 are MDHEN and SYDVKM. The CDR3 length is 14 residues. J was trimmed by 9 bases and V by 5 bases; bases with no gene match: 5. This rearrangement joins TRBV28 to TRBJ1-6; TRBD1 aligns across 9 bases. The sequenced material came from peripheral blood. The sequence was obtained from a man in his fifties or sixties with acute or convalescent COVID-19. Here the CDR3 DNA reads TGTGCCAGCAGTGGAGGGACAGGGTCTTCACCCCTCCACTTT. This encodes CASSGGTGSSPLHF.